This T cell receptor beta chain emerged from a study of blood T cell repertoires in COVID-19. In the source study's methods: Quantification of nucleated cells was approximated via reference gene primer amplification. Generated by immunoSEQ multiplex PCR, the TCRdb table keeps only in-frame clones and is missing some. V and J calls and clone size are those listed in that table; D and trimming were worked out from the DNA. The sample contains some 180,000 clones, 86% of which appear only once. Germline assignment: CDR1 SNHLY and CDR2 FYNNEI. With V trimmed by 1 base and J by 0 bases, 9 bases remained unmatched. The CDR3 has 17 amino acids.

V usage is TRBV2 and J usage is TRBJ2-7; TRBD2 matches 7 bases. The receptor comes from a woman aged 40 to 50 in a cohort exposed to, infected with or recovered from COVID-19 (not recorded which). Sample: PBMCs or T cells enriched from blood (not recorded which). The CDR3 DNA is TGTGCCAGCAGTGAAGGTTTTGTGGGCGGGAGCTCCTACGAGCAGTACTTC. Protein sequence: CASSEGFVGGSSYEQYF.